The rows below give T cell receptor beta chains drawn from one sample of a study of T cells in Graves' hyperthyroidism and ophthalmopathy. Using its own MiXCR run on the multiplex PCR reads, TCRdb lists one record per CDR3 protein. In the table there are about half a million distinct CDR3 sequences, roughly 21% of which are singletons. The sequenced sample was blood. The receptors stem from a man aged 35-49 years with Graves' ophthalmopathy. CDR3s include the opening cysteine and the closing phenylalanine or tryptophan. D genes are given only for firm matches. Clone size is not always given. Where it is, it says once, few, many or a class for expanded clones.

>TRBV5-6|TRBJ1-5|NA|NA
TGTGCCAGCAGCTCTGGGGGTGGTGCAATCAGCCCCCAGCATTTT
CASSSGGGAISPQHF
>TRBV28|TRBJ1-1|NA|NA
TGTGCCAGCAGTATATACAACAGGGCAGCTTTCTTT
CASSIYNRAAFF
>TRBV5-1|TRBJ2-5|NA|NA
TGCGCCAGCAGCTCAGGTGACAGGCTTTCCTCAGAGACCCAGTACTTC
CASSSGDRLSSETQYF
>TRBV3-1|TRBJ2-7|NA|NA
TGTGCCAGCAGCCCAGAAACAGGGTACGCCTCCTACGAGCAGTACTTC
CASSPETGYASYEQYF
>TRBV18|TRBJ2-7|NA|NA
TGTGCCAGCGCCCCTATGGAGGTGAGCTCCTACGAGCAGTACTTC
CASAPMEVSSYEQYF
>TRBV20-1|TRBJ2-1|few|TRBD2
TGCAGTGCTAGAGATCGGCGGGGGGCCTGGAATGAGCAGTTCTTC
CSARDRRGAWNEQFF
>TRBV6-5|TRBJ1-1|many|TRBD1
TGTGCCAGCAGTTACTCCGGCAGGGGGACTGAAGCTTTCTTT
CASSYSGRGTEAFF
>TRBV6-1|TRBJ2-1|few|TRBD1
TGTGCCAGCAGTGGGGGGACAGGGAAGCATGAGCAGTTCTTC
CASSGGTGKHEQFF
>TRBV9|TRBJ2-3|NA|TRBD1
TGTGCCAGCAGCGTCAAACAGGGGGCGTTTGAAAATACGCAGTATTTT
CASSVKQGAFENTQYF
>TRBV14|TRBJ2-2|NA|NA
TGTGCCAGCAGCCATGTCCACCCCTTTTTATCCGGGGAGCTGTTTTTT
CASSHVHPFLSGELFF
>TRBV6-2/TRBV6-3|TRBJ2-1|NA|NA
TGTGCCAGCAGTAACTGGGCTAGCCCAGGCTTCTTC
CASSNWASPGFF
>TRBV19|TRBJ2-1|NA|TRBD2
TGTGCCTGTAGTGCCGGGACTAGCGGGAGCAGGGGTGAGCAGTTCTTC
CACSAGTSGSRGEQFF
>TRBV29-1|TRBJ2-7|NA|TRBD1
TGCAGCGGGCGGACAGGAGGTTACGAGCAGTACTTC
CSGRTGGYEQYF
>TRBV5-1|TRBJ2-3|NA|TRBD1
TGCGCCAGCAGCTTGAATGGACAGGGGGCACAAGATACGCAGTATTTT
CASSLNGQGAQDTQYF
>TRBV28|TRBJ1-1|NA|NA
TGTGCCAGCAGTCCCTCCGGGGGGTTGAACACTGAAGCTTTCTTT
CASSPSGGLNTEAFF
>TRBV3-1|TRBJ2-1|many|NA
TGTGCCAGCAGCCGAGGGACTCCTGAGCAGTTCTTC
CASSRGTPEQFF
>TRBV20-1|TRBJ2-1|NA|NA
TGCAGTGCTGCCCCACTAGTTAATCCTTGGAATGAGCAGTTCTTC
CSAAPLVNPWNEQFF
>TRBV5-1|TRBJ2-1|few|NA
TGCGCCAGCAGCTTGGGACCATACCGTCCCTCCTACAATGAGCAGTTCTTC
CASSLGPYRPSYNEQFF
>TRBV4-2|TRBJ1-2|NA|NA
TGTGCCAGCAGCCAAGTAGGCCAGGGTCTCGGGAACTATGGCTACACCTTC
CASSQVGQGLGNYGYTF
>TRBV6-5|TRBJ2-7|few|NA
TGTGCCAGCAGTTACTCCGACACAGGCGCGCAGTACTTC
CASSYSDTGAQYF
>TRBV4-3|TRBJ2-2|few|NA
TGCGCCAGCAGCCAAGAACTCGGGGCCGGGGAGCTGTTTTTT
CASSQELGAGELFF
>TRBV18|TRBJ1-2|NA|NA
TGTGCCAGCTCACCAGCAGGACGGGGGACTTATGGCTACACCTTC
CASSPAGRGTYGYTF
>TRBV28|TRBJ1-3|many|NA
TGTGCCAGCAGGGTCCAGGCTGGAAACACCATATATTTT
CASRVQAGNTIYF
>TRBV5-1|TRBJ2-7|NA|NA
TGCGCCAGCAGCTTGTGGGACGGAAGCTCCTACGAGCAGTACTTC
CASSLWDGSSYEQYF